This is a list of T cell receptor beta chains from one sample in a study of early stage breast cancer tumors. Some clones are missing from TCRdb's copy, which holds only in-frame ones; the method was immunoSEQ multiplex PCR. The sample consists of some 5,000 clones, 60% to 75% of them appearing once. The sequencing sample was made of breast tumor tissue. Source of these receptors: a person aged 50 to 59 with breast cancer. Both conserved end residues are part of each CDR3. D genes are given only for firm matches. Rows give clone size only sometimes, using once, few, many, or a class for an expanded clone.

J: TRBJ2-7; size: -; D: -; V: TRBV6-5; DNA: TGTGCCAGCAGAGGGACCCCGGCAGGGGAGCAGTACTTC; CDR3: CASRGTPAGEQYF
J: TRBJ2-5; size: medium-sized; D: TRBD2; V: TRBV9; DNA: TGTGCCAGCAGCTTCCGTAGGGGAGGGCCGGGAGAGACCCAGTACTTC; CDR3: CASSFRRGGPGETQYF
J: TRBJ1-2; size: -; D: TRBD1; V: TRBV2; DNA: TGTGCCAGCAGTAACCGGGACAGGGTCTATGGCTACACCTTC; CDR3: CASSNRDRVYGYTF
J: TRBJ2-7; size: -; D: -; V: TRBV4-2; DNA: TGTGCCAGCATGCCCGAGGTGGGGGCCTACGAGCAGTACTTC; CDR3: CASMPEVGAYEQYF
J: TRBJ2-3; size: -; D: -; V: TRBV19; DNA: TGTGCCAGTAGTATTGGGACAAGCCACACAGATACGCAGTATTTT; CDR3: CASSIGTSHTDTQYF
J: TRBJ2-7; size: -; D: TRBD2; V: TRBV5-1; DNA: TGCGCCAGCAGCTTGGGGGCTAGCGGGAGCCACGAGCAGTACTTC; CDR3: CASSLGASGSHEQYF
J: TRBJ2-7; size: -; D: -; V: TRBV7-2; DNA: TGTGCCAGCAGCTTAGACAGAGAGCAGTACTTC; CDR3: CASSLDREQYF
J: TRBJ1-1; size: few; D: -; V: TRBV5-5; DNA: TGTGCCAGCAGCTTGCATAGCCGGGTGGGACCGCAGAACACTGAAGCTTTCTTT; CDR3: CASSLHSRVGPQNTEAFF
J: TRBJ1-1; size: once; D: -; V: TRBV5-4; DNA: TGTGCCAGCAGCTTGTGGAATCTACAGGCGTCAAACACTGAAGCTTTCTTT; CDR3: CASSLWNLQASNTEAFF
J: TRBJ1-2; size: few; D: -; V: TRBV7-9; DNA: TGTGCCAGCAGCGGCGACACAGTCTATGGCTACACCTTC; CDR3: CASSGDTVYGYTF
J: TRBJ2-2; size: -; D: TRBD1; V: TRBV5-1; DNA: TGCGCCAGCAGCCCCGGGACAGCGAACACCGGGGAGCTGTTTTTT; CDR3: CASSPGTANTGELFF
J: TRBJ2-2; size: -; D: TRBD2; V: TRBV10-1; DNA: TGCGCCAGCAGTGAACAGGGACTAGACACCGGGGAGCTGTTTTTT; CDR3: CASSEQGLDTGELFF
J: TRBJ2-5; size: few; D: -; V: TRBV5-1; DNA: TGCGCCAGCAGCGTCGTCCAAGAGACCCAGTACTTC; CDR3: CASSVVQETQYF